Here is one TCR beta chain with its context. The data derive from a study of T-cell reconstitution after alpha-beta-depleted transplantation in children. Preparation of the TCRbeta library was carried out with unique molecular identifiers. TCRdb fed the PCR reads into MiXCR, producing one record per CDR3 protein. The sample includes about 460,000 distinct CDR3 sequences, approximately 10% of them seen just once. Germline-derived CDR1 and CDR2 are MGHRA and YSYEKL. With 4 bases removed from V and 6 bases from J, the gap between germline ends came to 12 bases. The CDR3 has 14 amino acids. The sequence was obtained from a child younger than 10 with inherited bone marrow failure, due to receive a stem cell transplant. Here the sequenced sample was PBMCs, taken before TCRalphabeta/CD19-depleted stem cell transplant. The V gene is TRBV4-1, the J gene TRBJ2-2, with D unresolved. This chain's CDR3 is CASSRGPLAGELFF. CDR3 DNA sequence: TGCGCCAGCAGCCGAGGACCTCTGGCCGGGGAGCTGTTTTTT.